This TCR beta chain originates from a study of T cell responses to AZD1222 COVID-19 vaccine. General study points: Donor demographics were predominantly white British with a female majority; clonal diversity may be underestimated.

The CDR3 has 16 residues. Germline CDR1 LNHDA, CDR2 SQIVND (reference sequence). After removal of 3 bases from V and 7 bases from J, the junction contained 12 bases not matched to a gene. TCRdb's table, derived via immunoSEQ multiplex PCR, lists solely in-frame clones and lacks some. Altogether roughly 20,000 clones are present, roughly 82% being singletons, with the ten largest covering around 43%. Of note for this clone: Its antigen is undetermined.

This TCR derives from an adult in good health. The J gene is TRBJ2-4, the V gene TRBV19; 7 bases agree with TRBD1. The material was peripheral blood, obtained on day 0 of AZD1222 vaccination. The CDR3 spells CASSIGQGEYWNIQYF. In nucleotides, the CDR3 is TGTGCCAGTAGTATCGGGCAGGGGGAATATTGGAACATTCAGTACTTC.